Shown below are 6 T cell receptor beta chains from a single sample sequenced in a study of early T cells in non-severe SARS-CoV-2 infection. TCRdb reprocessed the 5' RACE reads via MiXCR and lists one record per CDR3 protein. Of 25,000 to 30,000 distinct CDR3 sequences in the sample, roughly a tenth were seen once. Sequences were obtained from whole blood. Receptor source: an adult who was a healthcare worker with PCR-confirmed SARS-CoV-2 infection or an uninfected control (not recorded which).

In the case of this clonotype: A clone one base away is much larger, so this may be a read error. V gene TRBV20-1 combines with J gene TRBJ2-3; D possibly matches TRBD1 or TRBD2 (6 bases each). The CDR3 totals 14 residues. CDR1 DFQATT and CDR2 SNEGSKA come from the germline V gene (reference sequence). CDR3 sequence (DNA): TGCAGTGCTTCGAGGGGGGCCGACACAGATACGCTGTATTTT. It codes for CSASRGADTDTLYF.

This clonotype was seen a few times. The genes are TRBV7-2 and TRBJ1-1; possibly TRBD1 for D (6 bases). Germline CDR1 reads SGHTA; CDR2 reads FQGNSA. The V gene lost 5 bases and the J gene lost 8 bases, with 9 bases spanning the gap. This CDR3 spans 11 amino acids. CDR3 sequence (DNA): TGTGCCAGCAGCATACAGGGAGAAGCTTTCTTT. Translation gives CASSIQGEAFF.

This clonotype has only a few counts. CDR3 DNA: TGTGCCAGTTTCTCCAGTGGGTTTGCTAACTATGGCTACACCTTC. This codes for CASFSSGFANYGYTF. The genes are TRBV19 and TRBJ1-2; D unresolved. CDR3 length equals 15 residues. Germline lookup yields CDR1 LNHDA and CDR2 SQIVND (reference sequence). The V gene lost 8 bases and the J gene lost 0 bases, with 16 bases spanning the gap.

The rearrangement uses TRBV15 and TRBJ2-5, with TRBD1 as a possible D gene (5 bases). The CDR3 is made up of 14 amino acids. Germline CDR1 LNHNV, CDR2 YYDKDF (reference sequence). V lost 1 base to trimming and J lost 2 bases, with 8 bases between them. CDR3 sequence (DNA): TGTGCCACCAGCAGAGGTGGGGCACAAGAGACCCAGTACTTC. Amino acids: CATSRGGAQETQYF.

The chain joins TRBV20-1 to TRBJ2-3; 12 bases are a match to TRBD1. This CDR3 region has 14 residues. J gave up 4 bases and V 5 bases, and 4 bases lay outside the gene matches. Germline loops: CDR1 DFQATT, CDR2 SNEGSKA (reference sequence). CDR3 amino acids: CSAGTGGLADTQYF. CDR3 DNA sequence: TGCAGTGCTGGGACAGGGGGCTTGGCAGATACGCAGTATTTT.

This clonotype was seen more than once but under ten times. The chain employs TRBV10-3 and TRBJ2-7; 11 bases align to TRBD2. The V and J ends lost 6 bases and 2 bases, in that order; junction bases with no gene match: 0. The germline V gene encodes CDR1 ENHRY and CDR2 SYGVKD. The CDR3 runs 13 residues. The CDR3 is CAIRLAGAYEQYF. CDR3 in DNA: TGTGCCATCAGACTAGCGGGGGCCTACGAGCAGTACTTC.